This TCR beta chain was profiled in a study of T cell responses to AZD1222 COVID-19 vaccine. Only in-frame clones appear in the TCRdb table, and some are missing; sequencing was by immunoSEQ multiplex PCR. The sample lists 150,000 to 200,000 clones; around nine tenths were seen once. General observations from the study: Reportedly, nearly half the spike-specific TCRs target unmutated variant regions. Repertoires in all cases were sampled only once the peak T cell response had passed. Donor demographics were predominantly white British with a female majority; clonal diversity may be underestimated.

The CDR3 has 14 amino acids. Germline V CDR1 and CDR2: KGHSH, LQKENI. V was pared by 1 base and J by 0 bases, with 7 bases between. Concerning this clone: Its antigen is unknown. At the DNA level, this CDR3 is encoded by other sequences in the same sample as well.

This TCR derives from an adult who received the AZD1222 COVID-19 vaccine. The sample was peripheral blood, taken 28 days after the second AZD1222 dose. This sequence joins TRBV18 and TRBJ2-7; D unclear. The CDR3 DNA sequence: TGTGCCAGCTCACCACAGGGTAGCTCCTACGAGCAGTACTTC. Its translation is CASSPQGSSYEQYF.